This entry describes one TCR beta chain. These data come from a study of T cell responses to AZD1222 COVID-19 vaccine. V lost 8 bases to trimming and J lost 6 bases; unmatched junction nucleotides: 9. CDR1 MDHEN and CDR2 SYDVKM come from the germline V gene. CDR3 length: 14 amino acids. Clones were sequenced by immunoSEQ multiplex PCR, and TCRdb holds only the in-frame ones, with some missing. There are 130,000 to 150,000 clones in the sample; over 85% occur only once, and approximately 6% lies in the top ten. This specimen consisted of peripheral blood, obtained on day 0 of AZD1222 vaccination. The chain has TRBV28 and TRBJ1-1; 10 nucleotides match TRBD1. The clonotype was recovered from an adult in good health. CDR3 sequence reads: CASGETGGMAEAFF. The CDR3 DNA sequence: TGTGCCAGCGGAGAGACAGGGGGCATGGCTGAAGCTTTCTTT. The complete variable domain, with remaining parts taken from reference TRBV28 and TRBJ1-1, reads DVKVTQSSRYLVKRTGEKVFLECVQDMDHENMFWYRQDPGLGLRLIYFSYDVKMKEKGDIPEGYSVSREKKERFSLILESASTNQTSMYLCASGETGGMAEAFFGQGTRLTVV.